Shown below are 5 T cell receptor beta chains from a single sample sequenced in a study of blood T cell repertoires in COVID-19. The data were produced by immunoSEQ multiplex PCR, yet TCRdb's version contains in-frame clones alone and is incomplete. Of approximately 500,000 clones listed, around 85% were seen once; the top ten hold approximately 2.9%. Material for sequencing was peripheral blood. Receptors were obtained from a human donor in a cohort sampled during active COVID-19.

The chain carries TRBV7-9 and TRBJ2-1; D remains ambiguous. This CDR3 spans 14 amino acids. CDR1 is SEHNR and CDR2 is FQNEAQ in the germline V gene (reference sequence). V lost 3 bases to trimming and J lost 0 bases, with 6 bases between them. As DNA, the CDR3 is TGTGCCAGCAGCTTCGCGTACTCCTACAATGAGCAGTTCTTC. Translation: CASSFAYSYNEQFF.

The genes are TRBV7-6 and TRBJ2-2, with TRBD1 matching 11 bases. Germline lookup yields CDR1 SGHVS and CDR2 FNYEAQ. The V segment lost 4 bases and the J segment 5 bases; nucleotides outside the gene matches: 6. This CDR3 region has 16 residues. The chain's CDR3 is CASSSIRDRGTGELFF. The CDR3 nucleotides are TGTGCCAGCAGCTCAATCCGGGACAGGGGGACCGGGGAGCTGTTTTTT.

The gene calls are TRBV7-8 and TRBJ2-3; 7 nucleotides agree with TRBD2. The germline V gene encodes CDR1 SGHVS and CDR2 FQNEAQ. Trimming removed 4 bases from V and 0 bases from J; junction bases left unmatched: 7. This CDR3 is built from 16 residues. The CDR3 protein is CASSSLAATSTDTQYF. The CDR3 DNA sequence: TGTGCCAGCAGCTCCCTAGCGGCTACTAGCACAGATACGCAGTATTTT.

The chain links TRBV3-1 (or the pseudogene TRBV3-2) to TRBJ1-3; 7 bases line up with TRBD1. The CDR3 totals 16 residues. Germline CDR1 is LGHDT and CDR2 is YNNKEL (reference sequence). Trimming at V came to 2 bases and at J to 7 bases, leaving 11 bases not matched to a gene. CDR3 sequence: CASSQIQTGVRNTIYF. In DNA form, the CDR3 reads TGTGCCAGCAGCCAAATACAAACAGGGGTACGGAACACCATATATTTT.

The CDR3 sequence is CASSKRKGGAAFF. The DNA for the CDR3 is TGTGCCAGCAGCAAAAGGAAAGGGGGTGCGGCTTTCTTT. The chain combines TRBV21-1 with TRBJ1-1; the tabulated D call, TRBD1, remains unverified against the DNA. TRBV21-1 is listed as a pseudogene. There are 13 residues in the CDR3.